A single sample gave rise to the 2 T cell receptor beta chains below, sequenced in a study of T cell responses to AZD1222 COVID-19 vaccine. Profiled with immunoSEQ multiplex PCR; TCRdb holds only in-frame clones, not every one. This table holds over 100,000 clones, about 91% found once. The sample consisted of peripheral blood, taken on day 0 of AZD1222 vaccination. These receptors originate from an adult in good health.

The rearrangement joins TRBV11-2 to TRBJ2-2; 8 nucleotides align to TRBD1. Germline V CDR1 and CDR2: SGHAT, FQNNGV. The CDR3 runs 16 residues. V gave up 2 bases and J gave up 6 bases; unmatched junction bases: 8. The CDR3 protein is CASSLNHQGASGELFF. CDR3 nucleotide sequence: TGTGCCAGCAGCTTAAACCATCAGGGGGCTTCCGGGGAGCTGTTTTTT.

The gene calls are TRBV27 and TRBJ1-1; D unresolved. Germline CDR1 is MNHEY and CDR2 is SMNVEV (reference sequence). V lost 2 bases and J 0 bases, leaving 7 bases between the germline ends. The CDR3 sequence is 14 residues long. CDR3 protein: CASSLRQMNTEAFF. Here the CDR3 DNA reads TGTGCCAGCAGTTTAAGGCAAATGAACACTGAAGCTTTCTTT.